Shown below are 20 T cell receptor beta chains from a single sample sequenced in a study of molecular identifiers for immune sequencing clone quantification. TCRdb reprocessed the PCR reads via MiXCR and lists one record per CDR3 protein. This sample yields under 650,000 distinct CDR3 sequences, of which about 20% are seen a single time; approximately 0.9% belongs to the top ten. Source material: naive CD8+ T cells from blood, with Jurkat cell RNA spiked in. Subset meaning: FACS-sorted CD8+CD4-CCR7+CD45RA+ naive T cells. All receptors derive from a human donor in good health. Some libraries in this study had Jurkat cell RNA spiked in.

This clonotype was counted ten times or more. This chain joins TRBV27 and TRBJ1-1; 8 bases line up with TRBD1. Germline CDR1 reads MNHEY; CDR2 reads SMNVEV (reference sequence). The CDR3 loop spans 14 amino acids. J lost 4 bases, V lost 5 bases, and 6 bases had no gene match. CDR3 DNA: TGTGCCAGCAGTCGGACAGGGTCCAGCACTGAAGCTTTCTTT. It codes for CASSRTGSSTEAFF.

This clonotype was detected ten times or more. The chain carries TRBV12-3 or TRBV12-4 and TRBJ2-7; TRBD2 matches 8 bases. The CDR3 is 12 residues long. V lost 5 bases to trimming and J lost 9 bases; unmatched junction nucleotides: 6. This CDR3 is CASSAGGAGQYF. The CDR3 coding sequence is TGTGCCAGCAGTGCGGGGGGCGCTGGGCAGTACTTC.

At least ten counts were recorded for this clonotype. The chain has TRBV27 and TRBJ2-3; D is perhaps TRBD1 or TRBD2 (5 bases each). Deletions cut 4 bases from V and 3 bases from J, with 14 bases between. Germline CDR1 and CDR2: MNHEY and SMNVEV (reference sequence). The CDR3 sequence is 15 residues long. CDR3 in amino acids: CASSSPGLSTDTQYF. CDR3 coding DNA: TGTGCCAGCAGTTCACCGGGGCTCAGTACAGATACGCAGTATTTT.

Notes on this clonotype: With a much larger clone just one base away, this may be a read error. The chain links TRBV5-6 to TRBJ2-3; D is perhaps TRBD1 (5 bases). The CDR3 has 21 amino acids. Germline V gene data show CDR1 as SGHDT and CDR2 as YYEEEE. Between the trimmed V and J ends, which lost 0 bases and 1 base, there was a span of 27 bases. The CDR3 bases are TGTGCCAGCAGCTTGGCTCGTTTAGGGGCATCGGTGCACGATGGCACAGATACGCAGTATTTT. Translation: CASSLARLGASVHDGTDTQYF.

In this sample, this clonotype turned up once. A much larger clone lies one base from this, so it may be a read error. The chain is built from TRBV7-6 and TRBJ1-5; D gene unclear. The CDR3 length is 15 residues. In germline, CDR1 is SGHVS, CDR2 FNYEAQ. V lost 8 bases and J lost 0, with 14 bases in between. CDR3 bases: TGTGCCAGCGGCCGAACGGACGGTAGCAATCAGCCCCAGCATTTT. The encoded protein is CASGRTDGSNQPQHF.

In its sample, this clonotype was seen once. CDR3 coding DNA: TGTGCCAGCAGTTTTGACAGCGCGAAGAACACCGGGGAGCTGTTTTTT. Translated: CASSFDSAKNTGELFF. This rearrangement joins TRBV27 to TRBJ2-2; D perhaps matches TRBD1 (5 bases). CDR1 is MNHEY and CDR2 is SMNVEV in the germline V gene (reference sequence). There are 16 residues in the CDR3. V dropped 3 bases and J dropped 1 base, with 12 bases sitting between them.

This clonotype occurred a few times. A clone one base away is much larger, so this may be a read error. The V gene is TRBV6-2 or TRBV6-3, the J gene TRBJ1-1; the D gene is possibly TRBD1 (5 bases). The CDR3 contains 12 residues. V was clipped by 2 bases and J by 11 bases, with 12 bases between them. Germline assignment: CDR1 MNHEY and CDR2 SVGEGT. CDR3 amino acids: CASSYPSGTAFF. CDR3 in DNA: TGTGCCAGCAGTTACCCGAGCGGGACCGCTTTCTTT.

This clonotype was seen repeatedly, ten times or more. The chain recombines TRBV29-1 with TRBJ2-1; TRBD2 might be the D (6 bases). The CDR3 runs to 16 residues. V lost 0 bases and J lost 8, with 20 bases in between. Per the germline V gene, CDR1 is SQVTM and CDR2 is ANQGSEA. CDR3: CSVEDQYGGVFDEQFF. CDR3 nucleotides: TGCAGCGTTGAAGATCAATACGGCGGGGTTTTTGATGAGCAGTTCTTC.

Of note for this clonotype: Being one base from a much bigger clone, this may be a read error. The chain has TRBV24-1 and TRBJ1-2; no clear D. The CDR3 loop spans 14 amino acids. Per the germline V gene, CDR1 is KGHDR and CDR2 is SFDVKD. CDR3 nucleotides: TGTGCCGCCAGTGATTCAGCGGATAGCTATGGCTACACCTTC. This encodes CAASDSADSYGYTF.

The chain joins TRBV9 to TRBJ2-5; 7 bases align to TRBD2. CDR1 is SGDLS, CDR2 YYNGEE, per germline. V trimming: 4 bases; J trimming: 5 bases; junction bases outside the gene matches: 14. The CDR3 runs 16 residues. The CDR3 region is CASSSTHGEGLETQYF. CDR3 DNA sequence: TGTGCCAGCAGCTCAACCCACGGGGAGGGCCTCGAGACCCAGTACTTC.

This clonotype was counted only a few times. The chain joins TRBV9 to TRBJ1-6; D unresolved. Trimming cost V 0 bases and J 5 bases, with 6 bases left between them. Germline V gene sequence: CDR1 SGDLS, CDR2 YYNGEE. This CDR3 is built from 14 residues. The CDR3 nucleotides are TGTGCCAGCAGCGTAGTTCAGGATAATTCACCCCTCCACTTT. As protein: CASSVVQDNSPLHF.

This clonotype was counted at least ten times. This chain joins TRBV4-2 and TRBJ2-7; 14 nucleotides agree with TRBD2. The CDR3 has 16 amino acids. Losses at the gene ends were 3 bases for V and 6 bases for J; bases not matched to a gene: 7. From germline, CDR1 is LGHNA and CDR2 YNFKEQ. CDR3 in amino acids: CASSQEGTSGSGEQYF. The CDR3 DNA reads as TGTGCCAGCAGCCAGGAGGGGACTAGCGGGAGTGGCGAGCAGTACTTC.

With regard to this clonotype: This may be a read error: a much more frequent sequence differs by one nucleotide. The CDR3 coding sequence is TGCAGCGCTGAAACGGCGGGAGGCTACGAGCAGTACTTC. Its protein product is CSAETAGGYEQYF. V is TRBV29-1 and J is TRBJ2-7; TRBD2 matches 8 bases. This CDR3 spans 13 amino acids. Germline CDR1 is SQVTM and CDR2 is ANQGSEA.

There are many counts of this clonotype. V is TRBV28 and J is TRBJ2-5; D might be TRBD2 (6 bases). This CDR3 region has 15 residues. Germline assignment: CDR1 MDHEN and CDR2 SYDVKM. Trimming left V 7 bases short and J 4 bases short, with 19 bases between. Written as DNA, the CDR3 is TGTGCCAGCAACCCTTCTGAACTAGCTGTAGAGACCCAGTACTTC. Amino acid sequence: CASNPSELAVETQYF.

Many counts were recorded for this clonotype. The chain employs TRBV7-2 and TRBJ2-3; TRBD2 is a possible D gene (5 bases). Looked up from germline, CDR1 is SGHTA and CDR2 is FQGNSA. CDR3 size: 18 residues. V lost 1 base and J lost 2, with 19 bases in between. CDR3 protein: CASSLDGPSLSSTDTQYF. CDR3 sequence (DNA): TGTGCCAGCAGCTTAGACGGGCCTAGCTTATCTTCCACAGATACGCAGTATTTT.

In the case of this clonotype: One junction end does not reproduce the germline sequence, and a read error may be involved. This chain uses TRBV7-9 with TRBJ2-2, with TRBD2 as a possible D gene (6 bases). Per germline, CDR1 SEHNR and CDR2 FQNEAQ (reference sequence). The CDR3 has 16 amino acids. The CDR3 region has the DNA TGTGCCGGCAGCTCCCGCCCCGGGAGTTCGGGCGGGGAGCTGTTTTTT. Translated, it gives CAGSSRPGSSGGELFF. The variable domain in full, completed from reference TRBV7-9 and TRBJ2-2, reads DTGVSQNPRHKITKRGQNVTFRCDPISEHNRLYWYRQTLGQGPEFLTYFQNEAQLEKSRLLSDRFSAERPKGSFSTLEIQRTEQGDSAMYLCAGSSRPGSSGGELFFGEGSRLTVL.

This clonotype was seen a few times. The chain has TRBV9 and TRBJ2-5; 9 bases map to TRBD2. The CDR3 runs to 16 residues. Germline V gene data show CDR1 as SGDLS and CDR2 as YYNGEE. The junction had 7 bases not matched to a gene; V was cut back by 0 bases and J by 4 bases. The CDR3 DNA follows: TGTGCCAGCAGCGTAGCAACTAGCGGGCTTGGAGAGACCCAGTACTTC. This codes for CASSVATSGLGETQYF.

This clonotype was counted many times. The chain links TRBV12-3 or TRBV12-4 to TRBJ2-4; no clear D gene. The germline V and J ends were trimmed by 6 bases and 4 bases, with 13 bases remaining between them. There are 14 residues in the CDR3. CDR3 in DNA: TGTGCCAGCAGCCCCGGTGCGGAAAAAAACATTCAGTACTTC. The encoded protein is CASSPGAEKNIQYF.

This chain joins TRBV7-9 and TRBJ2-4; the D gene could be TRBD1 or TRBD2 (5 bases each). The germline V gene has CDR1 SEHNR and CDR2 FQNEAQ (reference sequence). V lost 5 bases and J 1 base, leaving 21 bases between the germline ends. The CDR3 runs 18 residues. The CDR3, as DNA: TGTGCCAGCAGCGCCCACCCCGGCCTGGGGGTGGCCAAAAACATTCAGTACTTC. Residues: CASSAHPGLGVAKNIQYF.

Ten or more counts support this clonotype. V gene TRBV5-4 combines with J gene TRBJ2-7, with D perhaps matching TRBD2 (5 bases). The CDR3 has 13 residues. The ends were cut back, 2 bases at V and 5 bases at J, with 11 bases in the middle. From germline, CDR1 is SGHNT and CDR2 YYREEE (reference sequence). The CDR3 is CASSFNGGNEQYF. The CDR3 DNA reads as TGTGCCAGCAGCTTTAACGGAGGCAACGAGCAGTACTTC.